A selection of T cell receptor beta chains follows, all from one sample in a study of shared clonotypes between healthy human individuals. Data came from immunoSEQ multiplex PCR; TCRdb stores just in-frame clones and leaves some out. Here the sample spans 1 million to 1.2 million clones, roughly 77% being singletons. The sample comprised memory CD4+ T cells from PBMCs. The receptors shown here come from a man between 18 and 29 years old in good health. Some clones in this sample may be carry-over from other donors' samples. CDR3s include the opening cysteine and the closing phenylalanine or tryptophan. The D gene is left open where the match is weak.

D	V	CDR3
TRBD1	TRBV10-3	CAISTGTENTEAFF
TRBD2	TRBV7-7	CASSAGGEQFF
-	TRBV28	CASSFQRGQPQHF
-	TRBV7-9	CASSPRREEFGENTGELFF
TRBD1	TRBV10-3	CAISGQGANGELFF
-	TRBV28	CASSLFLVWGRPNTEAFF
TRBD1	TRBV6-5	CASGSGTESYEQYF
TRBD1	TRBV27	CASSTQGGYGYTF
-	TRBV6-5	CASSYSGTLNTEAFF
-	TRBV5-1	CASSLEAAGFTGELFF
-	TRBV7-2	CASSFPHLRQDEQFF
TRBD1	TRBV28	CASRITQGAFGEQYF
-	TRBV14	CASSQIGQLEKLFF
-	TRBV6-6	CASLGHSYEQYF
-	TRBV11-2	CASSHGRDSYEQYF
-	TRBV5-1	CASSLARGPYEQYF
TRBD1	TRBV10-3	CAITPGQGDAGELFF
-	TRBV19	CASSTRLDYTQYF
TRBD1	TRBV11-2	CASSLAGTGDTYEQYF
-	TRBV28	CASNPGRGGVTETQYF
-	TRBV27	CASTGFTGELFF
TRBD1	TRBV6-1	CASRPTWTGGPEAFF
-	TRBV6-5	CASSTRRAGNTEAFF
-	TRBV27	CASSFQRNYNEQFF
-	TRBV5-1	CASRVDGQGFGYTF
-	TRBV2	CASTTLPLGTQYF
TRBD2	TRBV10-1	CAPLRGGEGETQYF
-	TRBV7-9	CASSFSGRSETQYF
-	TRBV27	CASSWGVGRCGYTF
-	TRBV5-1	CASSTTTNEKLFF
-	TRBV27	CASSDRTPSTDTQYF
-	TRBV2	CASSETFVVRHEQYF
-	TRBV5-5	CASSSRYGSMETQYF
TRBD1	TRBV27	CASSHRGMNTEAFF
TRBD2	TRBV11-1	CASSKLAGAVDTQYF
TRBD1	TRBV4-1	CASSQAPPGQGRYSNQPQHF
TRBD2	TRBV6-5	CASRKSGGNNEQFF
TRBD2	TRBV5-1	CASSFGPSGRPNPGEQFF
TRBD1	TRBV9	CASNQGANEQFF
-	TRBV6-1	CASSEELALAPYNEQFF
TRBD1	TRBV6-4	CASSGGTGQPQHF
-	TRBV5-1	CASSLGTQGGGYTF